This entry features one T cell receptor beta chain sequence. This CDR3 spans 12 amino acids. In germline, CDR1 is SGHTA, CDR2 FQGNSA. V shed 4 bases and J shed 7 bases, with 8 bases lying between them. The data were obtained in a study of T cell changes during pregnancy in multiple sclerosis. Method: immunoSEQ multiplex PCR; TCRdb's copy keeps in-frame clones and lacks some. The sample has approximately 79,000 clones; more than 80% are singletons. This rearrangement joins TRBV7-2 to TRBJ1-5; D not certain. This sequence was found in a female donor with multiple sclerosis, enrolled in a pregnancy study. The sample here was CD4+ T cells from peripheral blood mononuclear cells, taken before pregnancy. The CDR3 DNA reads TGTGCCAGCAGCTCGTCCAGACAGCCCCAGCATTTT. It is translated as CASSSSRQPQHF.